This T cell receptor (beta chain) was recovered during a study of post-analysis software for immune sequencing data. This CDR3 has 14 residues. V lost 7 bases and J 0 bases, leaving 16 bases between the germline ends. CDR1 and CDR2 (germline): SQVTM, ANQGSEA. Unique molecular identifiers tagged the TCR beta cDNA libraries. Using its own MiXCR run on the PCR reads, TCRdb lists one record per CDR3 protein. The sample has 600,000 to 750,000 distinct CDR3 sequences, around 64% seen once; the top ten hold around 11%. This clonotype has more than one count but fewer than ten. As yet, its antigen is unknown. Notes on the study in general: When compared against controls, multiple sclerosis patients showed significantly lower normalized Chao1 diversity. Patients used a few TRBV segments, including TRBV5-6, TRBV5-1 and TRBV20-1, more often than controls.

The sequence derives from a girl aged 2 to 10 with multiple sclerosis. The chain combines TRBV29-1 with TRBJ2-7; no clear D. Sequenced: blood. The CDR3 coding sequence is TGCAGCGCATATTCTAGAAGGAGCTCCTACGAGCAGTACTTC. It codes for CSAYSRRSSYEQYF.